This TCR beta chain was sequenced in a study of blood T cells in healthy people across ages. Notes on the study in general: When set beside aged donors, long-lived donors presented more naive CD4+ cells and higher diversity.

As to this clonotype: Its antigen is currently unknown.

The CDR3 contains 14 residues. PBMCs, at least 6 million per sample, were isolated. With a J-beta primer mix and a sample-barcoded 5' primer, a second PCR ran about 6 to 11 cycles. TCRdb re-analysed the 5' RACE reads in MiXCR, keeping a single row per CDR3 protein. The data show about 730,000 distinct CDR3 sequences, 43% seen once. V gene TRBV21-1 combines with J gene TRBJ2-1; the DNA was not used to check the table's D call, TRBD1. TRBV21-1 is designated a pseudogene. The sequenced material came from blood. This sequence originates from a woman in her sixties or seventies in good health. This CDR3 is CASSHPLDDNEQFF. The CDR3 region has the DNA TGTGCCAGCTCCCACCCCCTGGACGACAATGAGCAGTTCTTC.